This T cell receptor (beta chain) was documented in a study of T cells after yellow fever vaccination (dated 2019 in TCRdb). With respect to the entire study: Libraries from fractions with low cell numbers were prepared with the SMART-Seq v4 Ultra Low Input RNA kit. Blood samples were taken at several timepoints before and after primary and secondary immunization, and bulk PBMC replicates and cell subsets were isolated. Bulk TCR alpha and beta repertoires were sequenced longitudinally to track T-cell clones before and after primary and booster YFV17D yellow fever vaccination. Two healthy male donors, one aged 18 to 29 and one aged 30 to 39 years, were included in the cohort.

This specimen's treatment or condition label, interpreted: live attenuated yellow fever vaccine strain. PBMCs were isolated from peripheral blood using a standard Ficoll-Paque protocol. Dynabeads CD4 and CD8 positive selection kits were used to isolate the CD4 and CD8 T-cell fractions. RNA was extracted with TriZol from bulk PBMCs, CD4 and CD8 fractions, and dextramer-positive and dextramer-negative fractions. Paper-wide results and their limitations: Because the study included only a couple of donors, the extent to which the findings can be generalized is limited. Computational filtering was needed because FACS-sorted repertoires could contain abundant contaminating clonotypes from the bulk population. After the booster, most of the clones that had expanded following primary vaccination were detected again (roughly 96% of CD4 and around 90% of CD8), which suggests that memory was broadly maintained. Compared with the primary T-cell response, the secondary T-cell response was weaker but faster, peaking on day 5 rather than day 15. A small fraction of clonotypes appeared in both the CD4 and CD8 compartments, likely as a result of convergent recombination.

The reads were generated on an Illumina NovaSeq 6000. TCR cDNA was made using 5'RACE template switching, a step that added a universal primer site and unique molecular identifiers. cDNA synthesis was primed from both the TCR alpha and TCR beta constant segments. Libraries were amplified in two PCR steps, with sample barcodes and sequencing adapters added in the second step. Sequencing of the libraries was done on either Illumina HiSeq 2500 (2x100 bp) or NovaSeq (2x150 bp). As for how the authors treated the data: MIGEC was used to demultiplex reads and collapse the reads into UMI consensus sequences, and MiXCR was used for V(D)J alignment. Vaccine-responding clonotypes were defined with edgeR using replicate PBMC samples, requiring FDR below 0.01 and a log2 fold change above 5 up to day 15. CD4 or CD8 identity was assigned to each bulk clonotype according to whether the clonotype was present at higher abundance in the sequenced CD4 repertoire or the sequenced CD8 repertoire. In-frame beta chains were kept once TCRdb had trimmed the public reads at Q25 with fastp and called clones with MiXCR. Identical CDR3 proteins give one entry, which carries the most common genes and DNA. The V and J calls here are based on TCRdb, not the publication. The sample has 280,000 or so distinct CDR3 sequences on record, approximately 10% of them singletons. The ten largest make up around 3.4% of the sample.

The germline V gene (reference sequence) supplies CDR1 SGHKS and CDR2 YYEKEE. V is cut by 1 base and J by 2 bases, and the space between the germline ends is 10 bases. The CDR3 runs 14 amino acids, cysteine and valine included. The only DNA kept is the CDR3, 42 bases in frame from the first base. This clonotype showed up many times. There is no known antigen for this receptor. Per-base qualities were not stored, and no clone one base away is much larger. Specimen: CD4+ T cells sorted from PBMCs, collected 5 days after the yellow fever booster vaccination. The sequence links TRBV5-5 to TRBJ2-7; a confident D gene designation cannot be given. The sequence derives from a man younger than 30 who received the YFV17D yellow fever vaccine. The DNA is TGTGCCAGCAGCTTGCATGTGGAGACCTACGAGCAGTACGTC. Its coded protein is CASSLHVETYEQYV.